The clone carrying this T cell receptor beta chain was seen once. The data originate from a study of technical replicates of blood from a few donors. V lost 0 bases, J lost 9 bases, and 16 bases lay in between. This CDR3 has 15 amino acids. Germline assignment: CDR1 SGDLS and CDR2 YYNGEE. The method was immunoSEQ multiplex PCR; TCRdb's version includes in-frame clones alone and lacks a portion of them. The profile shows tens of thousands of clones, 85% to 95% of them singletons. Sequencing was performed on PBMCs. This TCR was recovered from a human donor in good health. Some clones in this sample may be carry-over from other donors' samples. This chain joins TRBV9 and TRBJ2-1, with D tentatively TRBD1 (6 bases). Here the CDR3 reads CASSVGETGFSEQFF. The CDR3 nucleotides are TGTGCCAGCAGCGTAGGAGAGACAGGCTTCTCTGAGCAGTTCTTC.